This TCR beta chain was recorded in a study of cytomegalovirus exposure and HLA in healthy donors. After removal of 7 bases from V and 3 bases from J, the junction contained 5 bases not matched to a gene. Germline CDR1 is SNHLY and CDR2 is FYNNEI. The CDR3 spans 15 residues. Primers included in the PCR were 60 Vbeta and 13 Jbeta primers. TCRdb's copy holds only in-frame clones and misses some; the assay was immunoSEQ multiplex PCR. Here the sample spans tens of thousands of clones, about 61% being singletons. This clonotype was obtained from a woman between 45 and 65 years old in good health and CMV-seronegative. The V call is TRBV2, the J call TRBJ1-6; 8 bases fit TRBD1. Material for sequencing was PBMCs. CDR3 in amino acids: CASTSGGHYNSPLHF. DNA of the CDR3: TGTGCCAGCACGTCAGGGGGCCACTATAATTCACCCCTCCACTTT.